A selection of T cell receptor beta chains follows, all from one sample in a study of regulatory T cells in long-lasting Graves disease. In TCRdb, the multiplex PCR reads were re-called with MiXCR into one record per CDR3 protein. The sample shows 550,000 to 650,000 distinct CDR3 sequences, 15% to 20% of them seen only once. The same data also went into a second study, on T cells in Graves' hyperthyroidism and ophthalmopathy.

The sample in question was peripheral blood mononuclear cells (PBMCs), obtained at new diagnosis, from a patient treated with antithyroid drugs. The receptors shown here come from a man younger than 35 with Graves disease. CDR3s include the opening cysteine and the closing phenylalanine or tryptophan. The D gene is left open where the match is weak. Not all rows give a size; the values are once, few, many and, for expanded clones, a class.

V gene	D gene	J gene	clone size	CDR3 length	CDR3 protein	CDR3 DNA
TRBV7-2	TRBD2	TRBJ2-1	.	18	CASSFYYSGRGQYNEQFF	TGTGCCAGCAGCTTCTACTATAGCGGGAGGGGTCAATACAATGAGCAGTTCTTC
TRBV7-3	.	TRBJ2-6	.	14	CASNLGDGANVLTF	TGTGCCAGCAACCTAGGGGATGGGGCCAACGTCCTGACTTTC
TRBV7-9	.	TRBJ2-7	many	14	CASSQNTGTLEQYF	TGTGCCAGCAGCCAAAATACCGGGACACTCGAGCAGTACTTC
TRBV5-1	.	TRBJ2-1	few	16	CASSQPTGTSYNEQFF	TGCGCCAGCAGCCAACCTACCGGGACCTCCTACAATGAGCAGTTCTTC
TRBV29-1	TRBD1	TRBJ1-3	.	14	CSALQGMGGNTIYF	TGCAGCGCATTACAGGGGATGGGAGGAAACACCATATATTTT
TRBV27	.	TRBJ2-7	.	13	CASSLSNPSEQYF	TGTGCCAGCAGTTTATCGAATCCGTCTGAGCAGTACTTC
TRBV12-3/TRBV12-4	.	TRBJ2-5	.	14	CASSPILAYETQYF	TGTGCCAGCAGTCCAATACTAGCATACGAGACCCAGTACTTC
TRBV6-2/TRBV6-3	.	TRBJ2-3	many	11	CASPPRDTQYF	TGTGCCAGCCCCCCCCGGGATACGCAGTATTTT
TRBV6-2/TRBV6-3	TRBD1	TRBJ2-7	many	14	CASRPRQGWYEQYF	TGTGCCAGCAGACCCAGACAGGGGTGGTACGAGCAGTACTTC
TRBV30	TRBD1	TRBJ1-4	many	14	CAWSVSRGPEKLFF	TGTGCCTGGAGTGTGTCCAGGGGGCCTGAAAAACTGTTTTTT
TRBV27	.	TRBJ2-4	many	14	CASSSSLDRNIQYF	TGTGCCAGCAGTTCCTCCCTTGACAGAAACATTCAGTACTTC
TRBV10-3	TRBD2	TRBJ2-1	many	16	CAISPQLAGVRDEQFF	TGTGCCATCAGCCCACAACTAGCGGGAGTACGGGATGAGCAGTTCTTC
TRBV12-3/TRBV12-4	.	TRBJ1-1	many	13	CASKTDRDTEAFF	TGTGCCAGCAAAACAGACCGTGACACTGAAGCTTTCTTT
TRBV27	.	TRBJ2-3	many	15	CASSLWQGSTDTQYF	TGTGCCAGCAGTTTATGGCAGGGGAGCACAGATACGCAGTATTTT
TRBV11-2	TRBD2	TRBJ2-4	.	14	CASRAGTSNHIQYF	TGTGCCAGCAGGGCTGGGACTAGCAATCACATTCAGTACTTC
TRBV4-1	.	TRBJ1-1	few	15	CASSQEGRVNTEAFF	TGCGCCAGCAGCCAAGAGGGCCGGGTGAACACTGAAGCTTTCTTT
TRBV20-1	TRBD2	TRBJ2-1	.	15	CSARLAGGYYNEQFF	TGCAGTGCTAGGTTAGCGGGAGGGTACTACAATGAGCAGTTCTTC
TRBV9	TRBD2	TRBJ2-1	.	19	CASSVGLVSGRAGNYEQFF	TGTGCCAGCAGCGTAGGACTAGTTAGCGGGAGGGCGGGGAACTATGAGCAGTTCTTC
TRBV10-2	TRBD1	TRBJ2-6	.	14	CASRDRGGANVLTF	TGCGCCAGCAGGGACAGGGGTGGGGCCAACGTCCTGACTTTC
TRBV13	.	TRBJ2-7	once	15	CASSLFQGPMDEQYF	TGTGCCAGCAGCTTATTCCAGGGGCCCATGGACGAGCAGTACTTC
TRBV10-3	TRBD2	TRBJ2-3	few	14	CAINGLAGTDTQYF	TGTGCCATCAATGGACTAGCGGGAACAGATACGCAGTATTTT
TRBV6-2/TRBV6-3	.	TRBJ2-3	many	10	CASSYDTQYF	TGTGCCAGCAGTTACGATACGCAGTATTTT
TRBV3-1	.	TRBJ1-2	many	14	CASSQDWGNYGYTF	TGTGCCAGCAGCCAAGATTGGGGTAACTATGGCTACACCTTC
TRBV12-5	.	TRBJ2-5	few	15	CASGLDGTYQETQYF	TGTGCTAGTGGTTTGGACGGGACGTACCAAGAGACCCAGTACTTC
TRBV20-1	TRBD1	TRBJ1-6	few	13	CSAKDRGLSPLHF	TGCAGTGCTAAGGACAGGGGTCTGTCACCCCTCCACTTT
TRBV19	.	TRBJ1-2	.	14	CASRPETANYGYTF	TGTGCCAGTAGACCTGAGACAGCTAACTATGGCTACACCTTC
TRBV27	TRBD2	TRBJ2-1	.	18	CASSLGTSGRKPHNEQFF	TGTGCCAGCAGTTTAGGGACTAGCGGGAGAAAACCACACAATGAGCAGTTCTTC
TRBV28	.	TRBJ1-6	.	14	CASSSMAWGSPLHF	TGTGCCAGCAGTTCGATGGCGTGGGGTTCACCCCTCCACTTT
TRBV20-1	.	TRBJ2-3	many	15	CSARDGRANTDTQYF	TGCAGTGCTCGTGATGGGCGGGCCAACACAGATACGCAGTATTTT